Listed below are T cell receptor beta chains from one sample, sequenced in a study of post-analysis software for immune sequencing data. In TCRdb, the PCR reads were re-called with MiXCR into one record per CDR3 protein. Of a few hundred thousand distinct CDR3 sequences listed, around 37% are singletons. The sequencing sample was made of blood. The receptors shown here come from a girl aged 5 to 17 with multiple sclerosis. Each CDR3 is given without its conserved first and last residue.

j_call v_call cdr3_aa
TRBJ2-7 TRBV9 ASSVEPNSYEQY
TRBJ1-2 TRBV27 ASSLWVAGPRSYT
TRBJ1-1 TRBV12-3/TRBV12-4 ASSFGVRTEAF
TRBJ2-5 TRBV6-5 ASSYSVIAGVLETQY
TRBJ2-7 TRBV4-3 ASSQDSEAQQY
TRBJ2-7 TRBV29-1 SVEEGQSYEQY
TRBJ2-3 TRBV9 ASRPLAGADTQY
TRBJ1-5 TRBV27 ASSPSLRDQPQH
TRBJ2-5 TRBV12-5 ASAQPGETQY
TRBJ1-1 TRBV6-5 ASIGASVVAF
TRBJ1-2 TRBV24-1 ATSDVGRTYGYT
TRBJ2-7 TRBV6-5 ASSYVQGAPYEQY
TRBJ2-1 TRBV15 ATTGQGGVILVSSYNEQF
TRBJ2-1 TRBV7-2 ASSLRTGFLSYNEQF
TRBJ2-5 TRBV2 ASKTYETQY